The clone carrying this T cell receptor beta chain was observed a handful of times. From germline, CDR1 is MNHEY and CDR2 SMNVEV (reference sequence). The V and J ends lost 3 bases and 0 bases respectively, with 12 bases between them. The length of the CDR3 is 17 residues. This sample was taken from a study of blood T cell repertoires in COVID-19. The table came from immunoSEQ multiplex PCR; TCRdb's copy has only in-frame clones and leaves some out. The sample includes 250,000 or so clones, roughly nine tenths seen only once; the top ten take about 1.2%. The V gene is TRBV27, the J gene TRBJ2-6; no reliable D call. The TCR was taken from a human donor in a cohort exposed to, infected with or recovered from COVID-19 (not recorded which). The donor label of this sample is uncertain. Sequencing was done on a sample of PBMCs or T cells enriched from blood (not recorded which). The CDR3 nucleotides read TGTGCCAGCAGTTTTGGGCATGGCGTCTCTGGGGCCAACGTCCTGACTTTC. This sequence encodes CASSFGHGVSGANVLTF.